Below, 6 T cell receptor beta chains from the same sample are listed, as sequenced in a study of cytomegalovirus exposure and HLA in healthy donors. PCR involved 60 Vbeta and 13 Jbeta primers. TCRdb's copy holds only in-frame clones and misses some; the assay was immunoSEQ multiplex PCR. This sample has some 100,000 clones, with roughly three quarters found just once. What was sequenced was PBMCs. The receptors stem from a male donor in good health and CMV-seropositive.

This chain connects TRBV7-9 to TRBJ2-3, with D maybe TRBD2 (6 bases). The V gene's germline CDR1 is SEHNR and CDR2 FQNEAQ (reference sequence). The CDR3 has 14 amino acids. V lost 8 bases and J lost 1, with 13 bases in between. Here the CDR3 reads CASANPGGTDTQYF. CDR3 DNA sequence: TGTGCCAGCGCCAACCCGGGAGGCACAGATACGCAGTATTTT.

For the CDR3, the DNA is TGTGCCAGCAGGACCGGGGGGGGCAGCGGTGGCTACACCTTC. Amino acid sequence: CASRTGGGSGGYTF. The rearrangement joins TRBV2 to TRBJ1-2; possibly TRBD1 for D (6 bases). Per germline, CDR1 SNHLY and CDR2 FYNNEI. V was clipped by 6 bases and J by 7 bases, with 18 bases between them. The CDR3 consists of 14 residues.

The gene calls are TRBV28 and TRBJ1-6; D may be TRBD1 (6 bases). The V and J ends lost 5 bases and 0 bases respectively, with 14 bases between them. Looked up from germline, CDR1 is MDHEN and CDR2 is SYDVKM. The CDR3 is made up of 17 amino acids. The CDR3: CASSPDRFSSYNSPLHF. As DNA, the CDR3 is TGTGCCAGCAGTCCCGACAGGTTTAGCTCCTATAATTCACCCCTCCACTTT.

The chain combines TRBV28 with TRBJ1-1; 9 bases fit TRBD1. The CDR3 runs 14 residues. The V and J ends lost 2 bases and 7 bases, in that order; junction bases with no gene match: 5. Germline values: CDR1 MDHEN, CDR2 SYDVKM. Here the CDR3 reads CASSLTGGTFEAFF. The CDR3 DNA is TGTGCCAGCAGTTTAACAGGGGGCACCTTTGAAGCTTTCTTT.

The genes are TRBV9 and TRBJ2-3; D gene ambiguous. V was pared by 2 bases and J by 0 bases, with 10 bases between. Germline V gene data show CDR1 as SGDLS and CDR2 as YYNGEE. There are 15 residues in the CDR3. CDR3 loop: CASSVDGSSTDTQYF. CDR3 bases: TGTGCCAGCAGCGTCGACGGGTCTAGCACAGATACGCAGTATTTT.

The chain is built from TRBV12-2 and TRBJ2-7; the D segment call TRBD2 is taken from the table without a DNA check. TRBV12-2 is given as a pseudogene. This CDR3 has 15 residues. CDR3 coding DNA: TGTGCAAGTGGAAATTGGCATAAGGGAGGGGCCGAGCAGTACTTC. It specifies CASGNWHKGGAEQYF.